The 30 T cell receptor beta chains below come from one sample, sequenced in a study of blood T cell repertoires in COVID-19. Sequencing was performed with immunoSEQ multiplex PCR; in TCRdb, only in-frame clones are kept and a portion is missing. This sample yields 95,000 to 150,000 clones, of which around nine tenths are seen a single time; about 2% belongs to the top ten. The source material was peripheral blood. These receptors were obtained from a woman aged 45-59 years with acute or convalescent COVID-19.

The gene calls are TRBV24-1 and TRBJ2-5, with D possibly matching TRBD1 (6 bases). Germline V gives CDR1 KGHDR, CDR2 SFDVKD. The V end was cut by 7 bases, the J end by 4 bases, with 12 bases between. The CDR3 covers 13 residues. CDR3 sequence (DNA): TGTGCCACCAGAGGGGGAAGGGGAGAGACCCAGTACTTC. It encodes CATRGGRGETQYF.

This clone has more than one count but fewer than ten. The chain recombines TRBV11-2 with TRBJ1-1; perhaps TRBD1 as D (6 bases). This CDR3 contains 14 residues. Per the germline V gene, CDR1 is SGHAT and CDR2 is FQNNGV. The V gene lost 5 bases and the J gene lost 2 bases, with 12 bases spanning the gap. CDR3: CASSPRTANTEAFF. The CDR3 DNA is TGTGCCAGCAGCCCTAGGACAGCCAACACTGAAGCTTTCTTT.

This chain joins TRBV14 and TRBJ2-7; the D gene is possibly TRBD2 (5 bases). The CDR3 is 13 residues long. Germline-derived CDR1 and CDR2 are SGHDN and FVKESK. V lost 1 base, J lost 5 bases, and 9 bases lay in between. The CDR3 DNA reads TGTGCCAGCAGCCAAGGGATCGGGGACGAGCAGTACTTC. This codes for CASSQGIGDEQYF.

The chain has TRBV19 and TRBJ2-2; D gene unclear. The CDR3 runs to 14 residues. CDR1 is LNHDA and CDR2 is SQIVND in the germline V gene (reference sequence). V shed 5 bases and J shed 4 bases, with 11 bases lying between them. CDR3 in amino acids: CASSPPTITGELFF. CDR3 DNA sequence: TGTGCCAGTAGTCCTCCGACAATCACCGGGGAGCTGTTTTTT.

The count of this clone is one. The chain combines TRBV6-1 with TRBJ1-2; D remains unclear. The CDR3 runs to 15 residues. CDR1 and CDR2 (germline): MNHNS, SASEGT. The V and J ends lost 5 bases and 4 bases respectively, with 17 bases between them. CDR3 sequence: CASSSSRYEGYGYTF. The CDR3 DNA sequence: TGTGCCAGCAGTTCGTCCCGTTATGAGGGCTATGGCTACACCTTC.

The J gene is TRBJ1-3, the V gene TRBV7-2; D gene unclear. Trimming cost V 4 bases and J 3 bases, with 10 bases left between them. This CDR3 region has 14 residues. The germline CDR1 and CDR2 sequences are SGHTA and FQGNSA. The CDR3 region is CASSSPGNGNTIYF. Here the CDR3 DNA reads TGTGCCAGCAGCTCACCGGGAAATGGAAACACCATATATTTT.

The chain employs TRBV7-8 and TRBJ1-1; D is ambiguous. Germline V gene sequence: CDR1 SGHVS, CDR2 FQNEAQ. V lost 2 bases to trimming and J lost 0 bases, with 13 bases between them. The CDR3 consists of 16 residues. The CDR3 region is CASSLRLRGLNTEAFF. CDR3 coding DNA: TGTGCCAGCAGCTTAAGGTTAAGAGGGCTGAACACTGAAGCTTTCTTT.

This clone was seen only once. The gene calls are TRBV18 and TRBJ1-2, with TRBD1 matching over 7 bases. CDR3 length equals 13 residues. V was clipped by 4 bases and J by 4 bases; unmatched bases: 3. Germline values: CDR1 KGHSH, CDR2 LQKENI. The CDR3 coding sequence is TGTGCCAGCTCACTGACAGGGATCTATGGCTACACCTTC. Translating gives CASSLTGIYGYTF.

The chain joins TRBV27 to TRBJ1-2, with a possible D match to TRBD1 (6 bases). This CDR3 is 17 amino acids long. Trimming removed 7 bases from V and 7 bases from J, with 28 bases in between. CDR1 and CDR2 (germline): MNHEY, SMNVEV (reference sequence). Here the CDR3 DNA reads TGTGCCAGCACCCGCACCCTTTTGTTAGGGGGTAACGCTGGCTACACCTTC. This gives the protein CASTRTLLLGGNAGYTF.

This chain links TRBV19 with TRBJ2-3, with 8 bases that match TRBD2. The CDR3 is made up of 14 amino acids. V lost 6 bases, J lost 4 bases, and 6 bases stayed unmatched. Looked up from germline, CDR1 is LNHDA and CDR2 is SQIVND (reference sequence). The CDR3 reads CASSERGWADTQYF. CDR3 DNA sequence: TGTGCCAGTAGCGAGCGGGGGTGGGCAGATACGCAGTATTTT.

The chain employs TRBV6-5 and TRBJ1-3; 7 bases map to TRBD1. V lost 0 bases and J lost 2; bases outside the gene matches: 4. There are 16 residues in the CDR3. CDR1 MNHEY and CDR2 SVGAGI come from the germline V gene. DNA of the CDR3: TGTGCCAGCAGTTACTCTTCAGGGGGACCTGGAAACACCATATATTTT. It encodes CASSYSSGGPGNTIYF.

The rearrangement joins TRBV2 to TRBJ1-4, with D perhaps matching TRBD1 (5 bases). Trimming cost V 5 bases and J 0 bases, with 22 bases left between them. This CDR3 contains 19 residues. The germline V gene has CDR1 SNHLY and CDR2 FYNNEI. CDR3 in amino acids: CASSLYGGGTIATNEKLFF. The DNA for the CDR3 is TGTGCCAGCAGTCTTTACGGGGGAGGGACGATTGCAACTAATGAAAAACTGTTTTTT.

This chain joins TRBV12-5 and TRBJ2-1; 13 bases fit TRBD2. The ends lost 4 bases at V and 10 bases at J; junction bases unmatched: 7. The V gene's germline CDR1 is LGHNT and CDR2 FRNRAP. The CDR3 spans 15 residues. CDR3 residues: CASGWGLAGLREQFF. As DNA, the CDR3 is TGTGCTAGTGGTTGGGGACTAGCGGGATTAAGAGAGCAGTTCTTC.

The chain carries TRBV10-1 and TRBJ1-2; 9 positions agree with TRBD1. Per germline, CDR1 WNHNN and CDR2 SYGVQD (reference sequence). This CDR3 spans 15 amino acids. V dropped 8 bases and J dropped 2; count of bases not matched to a gene: 9. As DNA, the CDR3 is TGCGCCAGCCTTCCTGGACAGGGGTTAAACTATGGCTACACCTTC. Its translation is CASLPGQGLNYGYTF.

The chain combines TRBV5-1 with TRBJ2-5; the match to TRBD1 covers 7 bases. The ends lost 4 bases at V and 0 bases at J; junction bases unmatched: 9. The length of the CDR3 is 16 residues. From germline, CDR1 is SGHRS and CDR2 YFSETQ. The DNA for the CDR3 is TGCGCCAGCAGCCCGCGAACAGGGGTTTACCAAGAGACCCAGTACTTC. Its translation: CASSPRTGVYQETQYF.

In this sample, this clone turned up a few times. The chain employs TRBV7-9 and TRBJ2-2, with 7 bases that match TRBD2. The trim removed 5 bases at V and 4 bases at J, leaving 10 bases unmatched. Germline CDR1 is SEHNR and CDR2 is FQNEAQ (reference sequence). The length of the CDR3 is 16 residues. CDR3 loop: CASSPAASGVTGELFF. DNA for the CDR3: TGTGCCAGCAGCCCAGCGGCTAGCGGAGTCACCGGGGAGCTGTTTTTT.

The chain has TRBV7-9 and TRBJ1-4; 7 bases align to TRBD1. Per germline, CDR1 SEHNR and CDR2 FQNEAQ (reference sequence). Trimming cost V 1 base and J 4 bases; bases outside gene matches: 3. This CDR3 region has 15 residues. CDR3 bases: TGTGCCAGCAGCTTAGAGGGACAGATTAATGAAAAACTGTTTTTT. This encodes CASSLEGQINEKLFF.

The chain employs TRBV27 and TRBJ2-5; D not resolved. Trimming took off 5 bases at V and 5 bases at J, with 12 bases between the two ends. CDR3 length: 13 residues. Germline V gene sequence: CDR1 MNHEY, CDR2 SMNVEV (reference sequence). CDR3 sequence reads: CASSLNFGETQYF. CDR3 sequence (DNA): TGTGCCAGCAGTCTGAATTTCGGGGAGACCCAGTACTTC.

The chain uses TRBV4-1 and TRBJ2-6; 8 bases align to TRBD1. This CDR3 contains 19 residues. The germline CDR1 and CDR2 sequences are MGHRA and YSYEKL. Trimming at V came to 1 base and at J to 0 bases, leaving 8 bases not matched to a gene. The chain's CDR3 is CASSQGTGQGLSGANVLTF. Here the CDR3 DNA reads TGCGCCAGCAGCCAAGGTACAGGACAGGGCCTCTCTGGGGCCAACGTCCTGACTTTC.

The chain has TRBV2 and TRBJ1-6; D is uncertain. The CDR3 has 14 amino acids. Trimming stripped 4 bases from V and 9 bases from J, with 13 bases between. Germline V gives CDR1 SNHLY, CDR2 FYNNEI. The CDR3 is CASSVLPRVSPLHF. Here the CDR3 DNA reads TGTGCCAGCAGTGTTCTACCACGGGTTTCACCCCTCCACTTT.

The chain links TRBV7-2 to TRBJ2-7; 9 nucleotides align to TRBD2. The CDR3 is made up of 13 amino acids. V trimming: 6 bases; J trimming: 5 bases; junction bases outside the gene matches: 5. Germline lookup yields CDR1 SGHTA and CDR2 FQGNSA. The CDR3 region has the DNA TGTGCCAGCAGAGGGACTAGCTTCGACGAGCAGTACTTC. Its translation is CASRGTSFDEQYF.

The chain employs TRBV5-1 and TRBJ1-2, with D tentatively TRBD1 (5 bases). This CDR3 spans 16 amino acids. Trimming stripped 3 bases from V and 2 bases from J, with 17 bases between. Per germline, CDR1 SGHRS and CDR2 YFSETQ. CDR3: CASSSTGLQTNYGYTF. CDR3 bases: TGCGCCAGCAGCTCTACAGGCCTCCAGACGAACTATGGCTACACCTTC. Combining the CDR3 with reference TRBV5-1 and TRBJ1-2 gives the whole variable domain KAGVTQTPRYLIKTRGQQVTLSCSPISGHRSVSWYQQTPGQGLQFLFEYFSETQRNKGNFPGRFSGRQFSNSRSEMNVSTLELGDSALYLCASSSTGLQTNYGYTFGSGTRLTVV.

The rearrangement links TRBV9 to TRBJ1-6, with 10 bases identical to TRBD1. From germline, CDR1 is SGDLS and CDR2 YYNGEE. The CDR3 is 15 amino acids. V dropped 3 bases and J dropped 7; count of bases not matched to a gene: 4. CDR3 sequence (DNA): TGTGCCAGCAGCGCCGGGACAGGGGACAATTCACCCCTCCACTTT. It codes for CASSAGTGDNSPLHF.

The rearrangement joins TRBV19 to TRBJ1-6; TRBD1 aligns across 7 bases. V lost 4 bases, J lost 7 bases, and 10 bases stayed unmatched. This CDR3 is 16 amino acids long. Germline CDR1 is LNHDA and CDR2 is SQIVND (reference sequence). CDR3 region: CASSTRTGFHNSPLHF. The CDR3 nucleotides are TGTGCCAGTAGTACCCGGACAGGATTTCACAATTCACCCCTCCACTTT.

The V and J genes are TRBV18 and TRBJ2-2, with 12 bases matching TRBD2. V was clipped by 3 bases and J by 5 bases; unmatched bases: 4. This CDR3 has 16 amino acids. The germline gives CDR1 KGHSH, CDR2 LQKENI. Written as DNA, the CDR3 is TGTGCCAGCTCACCTGGACTAGCGGGAATTACCGGGGAGCTGTTTTTT. This codes for CASSPGLAGITGELFF.

This clone was detected only once. The gene calls are TRBV7-9 and TRBJ1-1; TRBD1 matches at 7 bases. J lost 11 bases, V lost 5 bases, and 14 bases had no gene match. CDR3 length: 14 residues. Germline CDR1 SEHNR, CDR2 FQNEAQ (reference sequence). The CDR3 sequence: CASSPGQGERLAFF. In DNA, the CDR3 is TGTGCCAGCAGCCCAGGGCAGGGGGAAAGGTTGGCTTTCTTT.

V and J are TRBV7-9 and TRBJ2-5; TRBD2 matches 8 bases. From germline, CDR1 is SEHNR and CDR2 FQNEAQ (reference sequence). With V trimmed by 5 bases and J by 4 bases, 6 bases remained unmatched. CDR3 length: 14 amino acids. The CDR3 bases are TGTGCCAGCAGCCCCCCCGGGGGGGGAGAGACCCAGTACTTC. Protein product: CASSPPGGGETQYF.

The chain is built from TRBV11-1 and TRBJ2-1; 8 bases line up with TRBD1. With V trimmed by 2 bases and J by 10 bases, 10 bases remained unmatched. Germline CDR1 reads SGHAT; CDR2 reads FQDESV (reference sequence). The CDR3 totals 15 residues. The CDR3 here is CASSLRRTGNQEQFF. CDR3 sequence (DNA): TGTGCCAGCAGCTTACGTCGGACAGGGAATCAGGAGCAGTTCTTC.

This chain uses TRBV28 with TRBJ1-2; D uncertain. The CDR3 sequence is 13 residues long. CDR1 is MDHEN and CDR2 is SYDVKM in the germline V gene. V was shortened by 7 bases and J by 2 bases, with 11 bases between the two germline ends. The DNA of the CDR3 is TGTGCCAGCACGGGTACCCGAAACTATGGCTACACCTTC. Translated: CASTGTRNYGYTF.

The chain carries TRBV4-1 and TRBJ2-1; 9 bases are shared with TRBD2. Germline V gene lookup returns CDR1 MGHRA and CDR2 YSYEKL. V shed 0 bases, J shed 3 bases, and the junction held 15 bases outside the gene matches. The CDR3 has 20 residues. Here the CDR3 DNA reads TGCGCCAGCAGCCAAGATCAACGCCTCTCCCTAGCGGGATACTACAATGAGCAGTTCTTC. Residues: CASSQDQRLSLAGYYNEQFF.